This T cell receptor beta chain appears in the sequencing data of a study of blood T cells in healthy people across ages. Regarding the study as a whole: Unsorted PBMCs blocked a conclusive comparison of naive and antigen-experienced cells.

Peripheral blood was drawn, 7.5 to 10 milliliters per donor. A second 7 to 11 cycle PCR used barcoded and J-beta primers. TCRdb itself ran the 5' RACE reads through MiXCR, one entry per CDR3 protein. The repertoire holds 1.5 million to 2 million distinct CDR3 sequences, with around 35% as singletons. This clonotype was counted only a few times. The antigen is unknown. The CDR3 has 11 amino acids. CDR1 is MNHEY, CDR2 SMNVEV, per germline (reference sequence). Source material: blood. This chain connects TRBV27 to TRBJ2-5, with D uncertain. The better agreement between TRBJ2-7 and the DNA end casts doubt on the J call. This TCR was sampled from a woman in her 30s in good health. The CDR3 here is CASMGLSEQYF. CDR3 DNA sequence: TGTGCCAGCATGGGCTTGTCCGAGCAGTACTTC.